This is a list of T cell receptor beta chains from one sample in a study of blood T cell repertoires in COVID-19. This table comes from immunoSEQ multiplex PCR, and its TCRdb copy is limited to in-frame clones, with some not included. Counted here are some 260,000 clones, around 90% occurring once; the ten biggest clones make up around 0.91%. Sequencing was done on a sample of peripheral blood. These receptors were collected from a woman in her thirties or forties who had recovered from COVID-19. The CDR3 runs from the conserved cysteine through the conserved F or W. The D gene is left open where the match is weak. Expanded clones get a size class; other rows say once, few or many, or leave the size out.

>-|once|TRBJ1-5|TRBV9
TGTGCCAGCAGCGTATGGGCGGGAGAGGGACCCCAGCATTTT
CASSVWAGEGPQHF
>-|once|TRBJ2-2|TRBV5-1
TGCGCCAGCAGCCTGAGCGGGCGGGGGAACACCGGGGAGCTGTTTTTT
CASSLSGRGNTGELFF
>TRBD1|once|TRBJ2-4|TRBV7-2
TGTGCCAGCAGCTCGTACACAGGGGGGTTAGCCAAAAACATTCAGTACTTC
CASSSYTGGLAKNIQYF
>-|-|TRBJ1-2|TRBV30
TGTGCCTGGAGTGTGGAGGGCTGGAACTATGGCTACACCTTC
CAWSVEGWNYGYTF
>TRBD1|-|TRBJ1-2|TRBV6-5
TGTGCCAGCAGTCCGATCACGACAGGGACGGGCTACACCTTC
CASSPITTGTGYTF
>-|-|TRBJ2-7|TRBV7-9
TGTGCCAGCAGCCAAACGGGGGTTTTAGTTGAATCTGCCTACGAGCAGTACTTC
CASSQTGVLVESAYEQYF
>TRBD2|-|TRBJ2-7|TRBV7-3
TGTGCCAGCAGCTTAAAAGCTAGCGGTGGCTACGAGCAGTACTTC
CASSLKASGGYEQYF
>-|-|TRBJ1-1|TRBV3-1/TRBV3-2
TGTGCCAGCAGCCCGACAGGATTTGAAGCTTTCTTT
CASSPTGFEAFF
>-|once|TRBJ1-2|TRBV27
TGTGCCAGCGGCAGGGTGGATGGCTACACCTTC
CASGRVDGYTF
>-|-|TRBJ1-5|TRBV27
TGTGCCAGCAGTTTAGCAGGGGACAATCAGCCCCAGCATTTT
CASSLAGDNQPQHF
>-|-|TRBJ2-7|TRBV7-2
TGTGCCATCCAGGGCGCCTATCCAACCTACGAGCAGTACTTC
CAIQGAYPTYEQYF
>TRBD2|once|TRBJ2-2|TRBV5-3
TGTGCCAGAAGCCGCGGACTAGCGGGGAACACCGGGGAGCTGTTTTTT
CARSRGLAGNTGELFF
>-|-|TRBJ1-5|TRBV6-6
TGTGCCAGCAGTTACGGGGGGGCGAGTCAGCCCCAGCATTTT
CASSYGGASQPQHF
>-|-|TRBJ1-2|TRBV5-4
TGTGCCAGCAGACACCGAGGGGAGGATGGCTACACCTTC
CASRHRGEDGYTF
>-|-|TRBJ2-2|TRBV9
TGTGCCAGCAGCGTAGCAGGGGAGCTGTTTTTT
CASSVAGELFF
>TRBD1|-|TRBJ1-2|TRBV19
TGTGCCAGTAGTATAGACCCGACAGGGGCGCGGTTGAGTGGCTACACCTTC
CASSIDPTGARLSGYTF
>TRBD1|once|TRBJ1-3|TRBV29-1
TGCAGCGTTGAAGATCCCGACAGGGAGTGGGGAAACACCATATATTTT
CSVEDPDREWGNTIYF
>TRBD2|-|TRBJ2-5|TRBV5-4
TGTGCCAGCAGCTTGGGGCGGGAGGAGACCCAGTACTTC
CASSLGREETQYF
>TRBD2|-|TRBJ2-3|TRBV15
TGTGCCACCAGTCAAATAGCGGGAGGGGCAGATACGCAGTATTTT
CATSQIAGGADTQYF
>-|-|TRBJ2-5|TRBV18
TGTGCCAGCTCACCACAGGGGGAGACCCAGTACTTC
CASSPQGETQYF
>TRBD1|-|TRBJ1-2|TRBV5-1
TGCGCCAGCAACATTAGGACAGGGGGGAACTATGGCTACACCTTC
CASNIRTGGNYGYTF
>-|-|TRBJ1-3|TRBV5-1
TGCGCCAGCAGCTTGGTATCCGGAAACACCATATATTTT
CASSLVSGNTIYF
>-|-|TRBJ1-5|TRBV10-2
TGCGCCAGCTCACCGGTGCAGGCAACTAATCAGCCCCAGCATTTT
CASSPVQATNQPQHF
>-|-|TRBJ1-2|TRBV24-1
TGTGCCACCAGCACAGCTAACTATGGCTACACCTTC
CATSTANYGYTF
>TRBD2|-|TRBJ2-2|TRBV7-9
TGTGCCAGCAGCGGACTAGCGGGACGAGGGGACACCGGGGAGCTGTTTTTT
CASSGLAGRGDTGELFF
>TRBD1|-|TRBJ2-5|TRBV24-1
TGTGCCACCAGTGAACCCGGACAGGGGGCTATCCATGGGACCCAGTACTTC
CATSEPGQGAIHGTQYF
>-|-|TRBJ2-2|TRBV19
TGTGCCAGTACCCCGACACCTAACACCGGGGAGCTGTTTTTT
CASTPTPNTGELFF
>-|-|TRBJ1-5|TRBV10-3
TGTGCCATCAGTGGGGGGGATCCCGATCAGCCCCAGCATTTT
CAISGGDPDQPQHF
>TRBD2|-|TRBJ2-1|TRBV19
TGTGCCAGTAGTACTCGGACTAGCGGGAGGTCCTACAATGAGCAGTTCTTC
CASSTRTSGRSYNEQFF